The clone carrying this T cell receptor beta chain came up once. Germline trimming cut 3 bases from V and 6 bases from J; bases unmatched to any gene: 3. The CDR3 has 14 amino acids. CDR1 is MDHEN, CDR2 SYDVKM, per germline. Sequencing used immunoSEQ multiplex PCR; TCRdb keeps in-frame clones, though not all of them. The sample carries 100,000 to 130,000 clones, nearly 90% recorded once. Brentuximab vedotin exposure varied, and every patient relapsed after autologous stem cell transplantation. These data belong to a study of PD-1 blockade in classical Hodgkin lymphoma. On the study more broadly: With a 2-week interval, patients received intravenous nivolumab at 3 mg/kg.

The specimen was peripheral blood mononuclear cells (PBMCs), collected before the second cycle of nivolumab. This TCR derives from a human donor with classical Hodgkin lymphoma. The chain is built from TRBV28 and TRBJ2-1; 9 nucleotides agree with TRBD2. CDR3 region: CASSFWREGNEQFF. In DNA form, the CDR3 reads TGTGCCAGCAGTTTCTGGCGGGAGGGCAATGAGCAGTTCTTC.